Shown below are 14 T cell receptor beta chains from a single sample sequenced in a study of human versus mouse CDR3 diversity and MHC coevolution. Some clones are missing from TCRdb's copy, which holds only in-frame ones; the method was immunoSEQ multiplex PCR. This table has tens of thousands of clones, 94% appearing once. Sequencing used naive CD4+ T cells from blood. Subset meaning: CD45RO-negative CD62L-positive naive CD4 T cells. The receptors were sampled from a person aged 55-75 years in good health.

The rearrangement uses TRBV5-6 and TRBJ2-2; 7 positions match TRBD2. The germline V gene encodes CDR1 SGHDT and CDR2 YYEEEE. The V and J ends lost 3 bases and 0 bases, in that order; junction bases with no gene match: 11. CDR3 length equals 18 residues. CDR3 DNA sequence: TGTGCCAGCAGCTACCGGACCAGCGGGGCGTCGAACACCGGGGAGCTGTTTTTT. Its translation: CASSYRTSGASNTGELFF.

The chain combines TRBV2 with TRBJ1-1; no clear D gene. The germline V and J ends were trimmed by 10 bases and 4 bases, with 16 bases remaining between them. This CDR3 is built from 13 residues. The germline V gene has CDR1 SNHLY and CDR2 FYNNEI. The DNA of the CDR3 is TGTGCCACCCAGCCGCACCCGGGCACTGAAGCTTTCTTT. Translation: CATQPHPGTEAFF.

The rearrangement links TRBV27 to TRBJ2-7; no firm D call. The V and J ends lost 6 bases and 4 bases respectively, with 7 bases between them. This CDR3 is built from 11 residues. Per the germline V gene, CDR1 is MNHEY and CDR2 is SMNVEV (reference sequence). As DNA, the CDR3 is TGTGCCAGCAGCCCCCAGTACGAGCAGTACTTC. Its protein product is CASSPQYEQYF.

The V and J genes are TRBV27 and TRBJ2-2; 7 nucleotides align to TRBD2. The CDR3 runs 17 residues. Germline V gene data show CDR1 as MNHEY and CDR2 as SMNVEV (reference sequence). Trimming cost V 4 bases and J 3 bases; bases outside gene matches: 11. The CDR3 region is CASSSPNGDYDTGELFF. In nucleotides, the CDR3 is TGTGCCAGCAGTTCCCCCAACGGGGACTACGACACCGGGGAGCTGTTTTTT.

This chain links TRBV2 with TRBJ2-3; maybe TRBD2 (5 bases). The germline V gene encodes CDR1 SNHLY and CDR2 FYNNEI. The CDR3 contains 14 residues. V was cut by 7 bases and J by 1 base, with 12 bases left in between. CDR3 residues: CASTVEGGTDTQYF. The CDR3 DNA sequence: TGTGCCAGCACGGTAGAGGGTGGCACAGATACGCAGTATTTT.

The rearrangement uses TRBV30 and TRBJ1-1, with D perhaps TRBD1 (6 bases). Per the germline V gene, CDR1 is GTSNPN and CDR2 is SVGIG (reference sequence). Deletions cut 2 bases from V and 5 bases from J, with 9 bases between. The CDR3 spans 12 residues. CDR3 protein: CAWSLDRTEAFF. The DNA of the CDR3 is TGTGCCTGGAGTCTAGACAGGACTGAAGCTTTCTTT.

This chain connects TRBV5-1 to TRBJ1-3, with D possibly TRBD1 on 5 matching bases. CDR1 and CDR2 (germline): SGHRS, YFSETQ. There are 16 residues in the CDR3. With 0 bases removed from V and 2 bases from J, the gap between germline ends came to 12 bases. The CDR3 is CASSLEWAGTGNTIYF. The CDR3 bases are TGCGCCAGCAGCTTGGAATGGGCAGGGACTGGAAACACCATATATTTT.

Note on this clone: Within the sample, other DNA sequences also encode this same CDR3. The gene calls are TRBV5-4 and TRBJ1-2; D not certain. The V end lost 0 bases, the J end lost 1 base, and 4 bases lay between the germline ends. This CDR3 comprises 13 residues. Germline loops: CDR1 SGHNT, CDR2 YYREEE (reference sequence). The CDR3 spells CASSLDSNYGYTF. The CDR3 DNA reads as TGTGCCAGCAGCTTGGACAGTAACTATGGCTACACCTTC.

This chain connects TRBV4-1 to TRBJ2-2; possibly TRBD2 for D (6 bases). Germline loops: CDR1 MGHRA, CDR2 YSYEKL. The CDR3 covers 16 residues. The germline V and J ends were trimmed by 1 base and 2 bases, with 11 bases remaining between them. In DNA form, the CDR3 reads TGCGCCAGCAGCCAAGGAACCGGGAGAAACACCGGGGAGCTGTTTTTT. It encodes CASSQGTGRNTGELFF.

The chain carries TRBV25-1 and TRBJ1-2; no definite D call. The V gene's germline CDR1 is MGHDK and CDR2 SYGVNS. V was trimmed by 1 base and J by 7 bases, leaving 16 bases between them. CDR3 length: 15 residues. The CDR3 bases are TGTGCCAGCAGTGAATTCGGGGTCAAGAATCCTGGCTACACCTTC. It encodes CASSEFGVKNPGYTF.

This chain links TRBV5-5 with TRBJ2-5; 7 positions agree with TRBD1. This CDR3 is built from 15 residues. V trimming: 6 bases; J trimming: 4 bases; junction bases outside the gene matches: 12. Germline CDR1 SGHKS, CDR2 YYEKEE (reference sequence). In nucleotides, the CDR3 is TGTGCCAGCACCCCACAGACAGGGCTTGGAGAGACCCAGTACTTC. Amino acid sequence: CASTPQTGLGETQYF. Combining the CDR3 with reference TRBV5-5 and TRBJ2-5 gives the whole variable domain DAGVTQSPTHLIKTRGQQVTLRCSPISGHKSVSWYQQVLGQGPQFIFQYYEKEERGRGNFPDRFSARQFPNYSSELNVNALLLGDSALYLCASTPQTGLGETQYFGPGTRLLVL.

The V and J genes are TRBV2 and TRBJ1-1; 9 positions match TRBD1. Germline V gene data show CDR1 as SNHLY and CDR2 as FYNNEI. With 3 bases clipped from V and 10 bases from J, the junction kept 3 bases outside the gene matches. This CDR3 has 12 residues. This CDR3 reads CASSDDRGVAFF. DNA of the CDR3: TGTGCCAGCAGTGACGACAGGGGGGTAGCTTTCTTT.

The CDR3 DNA reads TGTGCCAGCAGCCAAGCCCCAGGAAAGGCAGGGGGCGGCGGAGGCTACACCTTC. It encodes CASSQAPGKAGGGGGYTF. The genes are TRBV14 and TRBJ1-2; 8 positions match TRBD1. CDR3 length: 18 amino acids. Germline V gene data show CDR1 as SGHDN and CDR2 as FVKESK. The ends lost 1 base at V and 8 bases at J; junction bases unmatched: 18.

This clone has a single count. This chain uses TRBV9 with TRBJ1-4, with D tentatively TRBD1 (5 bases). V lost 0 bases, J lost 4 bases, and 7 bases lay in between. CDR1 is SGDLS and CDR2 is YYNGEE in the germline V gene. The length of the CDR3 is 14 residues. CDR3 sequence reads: CASSVAGINEKLFF. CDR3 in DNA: TGTGCCAGCAGCGTAGCAGGGATTAATGAAAAACTGTTTTTT.